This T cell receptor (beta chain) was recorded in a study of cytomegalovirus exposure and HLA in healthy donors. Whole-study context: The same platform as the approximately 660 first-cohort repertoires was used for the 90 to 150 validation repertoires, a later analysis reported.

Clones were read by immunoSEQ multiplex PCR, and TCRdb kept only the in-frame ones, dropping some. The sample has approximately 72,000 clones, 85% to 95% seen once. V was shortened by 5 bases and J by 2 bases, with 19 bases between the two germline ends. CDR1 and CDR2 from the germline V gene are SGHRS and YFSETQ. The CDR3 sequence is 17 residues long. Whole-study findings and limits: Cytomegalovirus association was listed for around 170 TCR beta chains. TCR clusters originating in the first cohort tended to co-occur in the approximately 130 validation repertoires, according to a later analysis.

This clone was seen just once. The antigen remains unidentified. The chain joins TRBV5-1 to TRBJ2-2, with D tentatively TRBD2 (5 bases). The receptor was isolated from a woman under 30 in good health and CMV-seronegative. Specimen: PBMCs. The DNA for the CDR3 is TGCGCCAGCAGACTAGACATAGCAGTCTTTAACACCGGGGAGCTGTTTTTT. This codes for CASRLDIAVFNTGELFF. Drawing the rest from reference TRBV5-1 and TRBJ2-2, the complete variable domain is KAGVTQTPRYLIKTRGQQVTLSCSPISGHRSVSWYQQTPGQGLQFLFEYFSETQRNKGNFPGRFSGRQFSNSRSEMNVSTLELGDSALYLCASRLDIAVFNTGELFFGEGSRLTVL.